These 20 T cell receptor beta chains were sequenced from one sample in a study of T cell responses to AZD1222 COVID-19 vaccine. Profiling relied on immunoSEQ multiplex PCR, and the TCRdb table lists in-frame clones only, not all of them. The table has 90,000 to 120,000 clones, roughly nine tenths seen once. Sequencing was performed on peripheral blood, taken on day 0 of AZD1222 vaccination. These receptors all stem from an adult in good health.

The chain employs TRBV11-2 and TRBJ2-2; a weak D match, TRBD2 (6 bases). Germline-derived CDR1 and CDR2 are SGHAT and FQNNGV. The V end lost 3 bases, the J end lost 7 bases, and 24 bases lay between the germline ends. CDR3 length: 18 amino acids. CDR3 amino acids: CASSLGWGSTAGNGELFF. The CDR3 DNA reads TGTGCCAGCAGCTTGGGGTGGGGCAGCACCGCGGGGAACGGGGAGCTGTTTTTT.

The V call is TRBV15, the J call TRBJ1-2; D remains ambiguous. Trimming cost V 0 bases and J 8 bases, with 7 bases left between them. There are 12 residues in the CDR3. Germline V gene data show CDR1 as LNHNV and CDR2 as YYDKDF (reference sequence). CDR3 in DNA: TGTGCCACCAGCAGAGATAACTCAGGCTACACCTTC. As protein: CATSRDNSGYTF.

The J gene is TRBJ1-1, the V gene TRBV29-1; 7 positions match TRBD1. CDR1 and CDR2 (germline): SQVTM, ANQGSEA. The CDR3 sequence is 13 residues long. V lost 3 bases and J lost 0; bases outside the gene matches: 1. CDR3 sequence reads: CSVDTGVNTEAFF. CDR3 DNA: TGCAGCGTTGATACAGGGGTGAACACTGAAGCTTTCTTT.

J is TRBJ2-2 and V is TRBV15; D possibly corresponds to TRBD2 (5 bases). There are 16 residues in the CDR3. Germline lookup yields CDR1 LNHNV and CDR2 YYDKDF (reference sequence). The V and J ends lost 0 bases and 1 base respectively, with 9 bases between them. CDR3 sequence reads: CATSRDNGLNTGELFF. The CDR3 DNA is TGTGCCACCAGCAGAGATAATGGACTGAACACCGGGGAGCTGTTTTTT.

The CDR3 spells CASSLSGPSNNQPQHF. CDR3 nucleotides: TGTGCCAGCAGTTTATCGGGACCTAGCAACAATCAGCCCCAGCATTTT. The chain recombines TRBV27 with TRBJ1-5; possibly TRBD1 for D (5 bases). There are 16 residues in the CDR3. Trimming took 0 bases from V and 3 from J, leaving 12 bases between them. Germline V gene data show CDR1 as MNHEY and CDR2 as SMNVEV (reference sequence).

The sample holds a few counts of this clone. The chain couples TRBV28 to TRBJ1-2; TRBD1 matches 8 bases. The CDR3 consists of 12 residues. The germline V gene has CDR1 MDHEN and CDR2 SYDVKM. The trim removed 6 bases at V and 4 bases at J, leaving 1 base unmatched. The CDR3 protein is CASRTGVYGYTF. CDR3 in DNA: TGTGCCAGCAGGACAGGGGTCTATGGCTACACCTTC.

The chain joins TRBV6-6 to TRBJ1-3; tentatively, D is TRBD1 (6 bases). The length of the CDR3 is 15 residues. The germline CDR1 and CDR2 sequences are MNHNY and SVGAGI (reference sequence). Trimming took 7 bases from V and 3 from J, leaving 16 bases between them. The CDR3 coding sequence is TGTGCCAGCAAACCGGGACACCAAAATGGAAACACCATATATTTT. This encodes CASKPGHQNGNTIYF.

The chain links TRBV11-1 to TRBJ2-7; 8 nucleotides match TRBD2. The CDR3 is 15 amino acids. The V gene end was trimmed by 5 bases and the J gene end by 0 bases; junction bases not matched to a gene: 6. CDR1 is SGHAT, CDR2 FQDESV, per germline (reference sequence). The CDR3 DNA is TGTGCCAGCAGCCAAACTAGCGGAAGCTCCTACGAGCAGTACTTC. Residues: CASSQTSGSSYEQYF.

This rearrangement joins TRBV18 to TRBJ1-5, with no clear D. Trimming removed 6 bases at V and 3 bases at J, with 6 bases between. Per the germline V gene, CDR1 is KGHSH and CDR2 is LQKENI. This CDR3 comprises 12 residues. CDR3 loop: CASSPTNQPQHF. As DNA, the CDR3 is TGTGCCAGCTCCCCGACCAATCAGCCCCAGCATTTT.

The chain couples TRBV2 to TRBJ2-6, with D unresolved. The CDR3 totals 14 residues. V lost 2 bases, J lost 1 base, and 3 bases lay in between. Germline CDR1 and CDR2: SNHLY and FYNNEI. The CDR3 DNA sequence: TGTGCCAGCAGTGAATTGTCTGGGGCCAACGTCCTGACTTTC. Translating it yields CASSELSGANVLTF.

The chain links TRBV2 to TRBJ2-2; D might be TRBD1 (5 bases). This CDR3 has 15 amino acids. V was shortened by 3 bases and J by 0 bases, with 8 bases between the two germline ends. Germline-derived CDR1 and CDR2 are SNHLY and FYNNEI. CDR3: CASSDETANTGELFF. In DNA, the CDR3 is TGTGCCAGCAGTGATGAGACAGCGAACACCGGGGAGCTGTTTTTT. Together with reference TRBV2 and TRBJ2-2, the CDR3 gives the full variable domain: EPEVTQTPSHQVTQMGQEVILRCVPISNHLYFYWYRQILGQKVEFLVSFYNNEISEKSEIFDDQFSVERPDGSNFTLKIRSTKLEDSAMYFCASSDETANTGELFFGEGSRLTVL.

This sequence joins TRBV30 and TRBJ1-6, with D hard to call. Germline lookup yields CDR1 GTSNPN and CDR2 SVGIG (reference sequence). V was trimmed by 2 bases and J by 7 bases, leaving 9 bases between them. There are 13 residues in the CDR3. The CDR3 region is CAWSRWGNSPLHF. Here the CDR3 DNA reads TGTGCCTGGAGTCGGTGGGGAAATTCACCCCTCCACTTT.

The V and J genes are TRBV11-2 and TRBJ1-1; D call uncertain. V was shortened by 4 bases and J by 5 bases, with 14 bases between the two germline ends. CDR1 and CDR2 (germline): SGHAT, FQNNGV. The CDR3 spans 14 residues. The CDR3 DNA sequence: TGTGCCAGCAGCTACCCCGGCAGAGGGACTGAAGCTTTCTTT. Amino acids: CASSYPGRGTEAFF.

This chain uses TRBV4-1 with TRBJ2-5; D might be TRBD1 (5 bases). Germline V gives CDR1 MGHRA, CDR2 YSYEKL. Trimming cost V 1 base and J 5 bases, with 14 bases left between them. CDR3 length: 15 amino acids. CDR3 loop: CASSQGGASGETQYF. Written as DNA, the CDR3 is TGCGCCAGCAGCCAAGGTGGGGCTAGTGGTGAGACCCAGTACTTC.

V is TRBV5-6 and J is TRBJ2-1, with 7 bases aligning to TRBD2. With V trimmed by 0 bases and J by 7 bases, 10 bases remained unmatched. Germline V CDR1 and CDR2: SGHDT, YYEEEE. The CDR3 length is 16 residues. CDR3 residues: CASSLAWASGGNEQFF. CDR3 DNA: TGTGCCAGCAGCTTGGCGTGGGCTAGCGGAGGAAATGAGCAGTTCTTC.

The chain has TRBV24-1 and TRBJ1-3; tentatively, D is TRBD1 (5 bases). V was trimmed by 5 bases and J by 3 bases, leaving 10 bases between them. CDR1 is KGHDR, CDR2 SFDVKD, per germline. CDR3 size: 14 residues. The CDR3 is CATSAGWSGNTIYF. The CDR3 DNA reads as TGTGCCACCAGTGCAGGGTGGAGTGGAAACACCATATATTTT.

The chain is built from TRBV28 and TRBJ1-2, with TRBD1 matching 8 bases. This CDR3 is built from 12 residues. The trim removed 6 bases at V and 7 bases at J, leaving 4 bases unmatched. Germline V gene lookup returns CDR1 MDHEN and CDR2 SYDVKM. The CDR3 protein is CASRETGVGYTF. The CDR3 DNA is TGTGCCAGCAGGGAGACAGGGGTTGGCTACACCTTC.

The chain links TRBV6-6 to TRBJ2-1; TRBD2 is a possible D gene (6 bases). In germline, CDR1 is MNHNY, CDR2 SVGAGI (reference sequence). The CDR3 totals 16 residues. V was clipped by 4 bases and J by 0 bases, with 13 bases between them. CDR3 DNA: TGTGCCAGCAGTTCGGGACTGGCACGCTCCTACAATGAGCAGTTCTTC. Its protein is CASSSGLARSYNEQFF.

The genes are TRBV30 and TRBJ1-1, with D hard to call. The germline V gene has CDR1 GTSNPN and CDR2 SVGIG (reference sequence). Trimming pared 5 bases from V and 6 bases from J, leaving 19 bases between. The CDR3 runs 14 residues. CDR3 nucleotides: TGTGCCTGGCGAGCCGGGCGAGTCGCCGCTGAAGCTTTCTTT. Residues: CAWRAGRVAAEAFF.

V usage is TRBV6-4 and J usage is TRBJ2-1, with a possible D match to TRBD2 (6 bases). This CDR3 is 15 amino acids long. CDR1 is MRHNA and CDR2 is SNTAGT in the germline V gene. V was trimmed by 4 bases and J by 8 bases, leaving 18 bases between them. The CDR3 loop is CASSASGLAGDEQFF. The CDR3 nucleotides read TGTGCCAGCAGTGCCTCGGGACTCGCAGGCGATGAGCAGTTCTTC.